This T cell receptor (beta chain) was documented in a study of blood T cell repertoires in COVID-19. Study-wide context: From T cells, B-cell-depleted T cells, or PBMCs came the material, which was cDNA or gDNA.

The CDR3 has 12 amino acids. J was trimmed by 9 bases and V by 6 bases; bases with no gene match: 1. The table came from immunoSEQ multiplex PCR; TCRdb's copy has only in-frame clones and leaves some out. The sample has around 300,000 clones, roughly 90% seen once. The sequence was collected from a woman aged 50 to 60 with active or convalescent COVID-19. Source material: peripheral blood. The chain links TRBV12-3 or TRBV12-4 to TRBJ2-1; 11 bases fit TRBD2. DNA of the CDR3: TGTGCCAGCAGGGGACTAGCGGCTGAGCAGTTCTTC. It specifies CASRGLAAEQFF.